The 25 T cell receptor beta chains in this list originate from one sample, sequenced in a study of control samples from healthy donors and cancer patients. Here immunoSEQ multiplex PCR was the method, and the copy in TCRdb shows in-frame clones only, minus some. There are tens of thousands of clones in the sample; around four fifths occur only once, and 15% to 20% lies in the top ten. Sequencing used blood. Receptor source: a man aged 25-45 years in good health.

In this sample, this clone turned up once. The chain links TRBV7-8 to TRBJ1-3, with D unresolved. The ends were cut back, 5 bases at V and 0 bases at J, with 17 bases in the middle. Germline loops: CDR1 SGHVS, CDR2 FQNEAQ. CDR3 length: 17 amino acids. In nucleotides, the CDR3 is TGTGCCAGCAGCCACGCCCCGCTCGGACCCTCTGGAAACACCATATATTTT. Amino acids: CASSHAPLGPSGNTIYF. Based on the CDR3 plus reference TRBV7-8 and TRBJ1-3, the full variable domain is GAGVSQSPRYKVAKRGQDVALRCDPISGHVSLFWYQQALGQGPEFLTYFQNEAQLDKSGLPSDRFFAERPEGSVSTLKIQRTQQEDSAVYLCASSHAPLGPSGNTIYFGEGSWLTVV.

The chain uses TRBV5-1 and TRBJ2-3, with D uncertain. Trimming removed 2 bases from V and 4 bases from J, with 17 bases in between. The CDR3 has 16 residues. The V gene's germline CDR1 is SGHRS and CDR2 YFSETQ. The CDR3 DNA reads as TGCGCCAGCAGCTTCGGTACAGTCTATCAGGCAGATACGCAGTATTTT. It yields the protein CASSFGTVYQADTQYF.

The genes are TRBV9 and TRBJ2-2; D remains ambiguous. CDR1 and CDR2 from the germline V gene are SGDLS and YYNGEE. V was trimmed by 0 bases and J by 1 base, leaving 10 bases between them. The CDR3 contains 16 residues. CDR3: CASSVDTRMNTGELFF. The CDR3 DNA reads TGTGCCAGCAGCGTAGACACGCGGATGAACACCGGGGAGCTGTTTTTT.

This chain uses TRBV7-9 with TRBJ1-4; 7 nucleotides match TRBD1. The CDR3 loop spans 14 amino acids. Germline CDR1 and CDR2: SEHNR and FQNEAQ (reference sequence). Germline trimming cut 4 bases from V and 6 bases from J; bases unmatched to any gene: 5. The CDR3, as DNA: TGTGCCAGCAGCTCCAGGGGGAGGGATGAAAAACTGTTTTTT. Translating it yields CASSSRGRDEKLFF. Combining the CDR3 with reference TRBV7-9 and TRBJ1-4 gives the whole variable domain DTGVSQNPRHKITKRGQNVTFRCDPISEHNRLYWYRQTLGQGPEFLTYFQNEAQLEKSRLLSDRFSAERPKGSFSTLEIQRTEQGDSAMYLCASSSRGRDEKLFFGSGTQLSVL.

Written as DNA, the CDR3 is TGTGCCTGGGGGGGGGCTTCGCGCACCGGGGAGCTGTTTTTT. Its translation: CAWGGASRTGELFF. The chain is built from TRBV30 and TRBJ2-2; possibly TRBD2 for D (7 bases). The length of the CDR3 is 14 residues. V gave up 5 bases and J gave up 4 bases, with 14 bases separating them. From germline, CDR1 is GTSNPN and CDR2 SVGIG (reference sequence).

The chain employs TRBV5-1 and TRBJ2-1, with 7 bases matching TRBD2. V trimming: 0 bases; J trimming: 6 bases; junction bases outside the gene matches: 6. CDR3 length equals 15 residues. CDR1 is SGHRS and CDR2 is YFSETQ in the germline V gene. CDR3 nucleotides: TGCGCCAGCAGCTTGGGGCCTAGCGGATTCAATGAGCAGTTCTTC. Amino acids: CASSLGPSGFNEQFF.

The J gene is TRBJ1-2, the V gene TRBV18; D may be TRBD1 (5 bases). V shed 3 bases and J shed 3 bases, with 8 bases lying between them. This CDR3 contains 13 residues. The V gene's germline CDR1 is KGHSH and CDR2 LQKENI. The CDR3 sequence: CASSPRDDYGYTF. DNA for the CDR3: TGTGCCAGCTCACCGAGGGACGACTATGGCTACACCTTC.

The chain carries TRBV4-1 and TRBJ1-4; D is perhaps TRBD1 (6 bases). Germline assignment: CDR1 MGHRA and CDR2 YSYEKL. The CDR3 has 16 residues. The V end was cut by 7 bases, the J end by 6 bases, with 21 bases between. The CDR3 spells CASTHEPGAWDEKLFF. The DNA for the CDR3 is TGCGCCAGCACCCACGAACCGGGGGCGTGGGATGAAAAACTGTTTTTT.

This chain uses TRBV5-5 with TRBJ2-7; D might be TRBD1 (6 bases). Germline CDR1 SGHKS, CDR2 YYEKEE (reference sequence). The V and J ends lost 4 bases and 8 bases respectively, with 25 bases between them. CDR3 length equals 16 residues. The CDR3 nucleotides read TGTGCCAGCAGCCGAGGCTCGACAGGTGGACACGGAAAGCAGTACTTC. Its protein product is CASSRGSTGGHGKQYF.

The chain is built from TRBV7-6 and TRBJ2-2; 8 bases align to TRBD2. The junction had 7 bases not matched to a gene; V was cut back by 4 bases and J by 6 bases. The CDR3 extends over 15 amino acids. CDR1 is SGHVS and CDR2 is FNYEAQ in the germline V gene. The CDR3 nucleotides read TGTGCCAGCAGCTCCCGCTCGGGGGGGGCCGGGGAGCTGTTTTTT. Translating gives CASSSRSGGAGELFF.

This chain uses TRBV9 with TRBJ2-7; 12 bases are a match to TRBD2. The trim removed 3 bases at V and 0 bases at J, leaving 4 bases unmatched. CDR1 SGDLS and CDR2 YYNGEE come from the germline V gene. The CDR3 has 16 amino acids. In DNA, the CDR3 is TGTGCCAGCAGCGCCACTAGCGGGGGGACCTCCTACGAGCAGTACTTC. Translated: CASSATSGGTSYEQYF.

By share, this clone ranks as medium-sized (0.01 to 0.1%). The chain combines TRBV5-1 with TRBJ1-1; TRBD1 matches at 7 bases. There are 15 residues in the CDR3. CDR1 SGHRS and CDR2 YFSETQ come from the germline V gene. V lost 5 bases and J lost 1; bases outside the gene matches: 8. CDR3 bases: TGCGCCAGCAGAGGTTGGGACAGAGGGAACACTGAAGCTTTCTTT. Translating gives CASRGWDRGNTEAFF.

The V and J genes are TRBV6-5 and TRBJ1-6, with TRBD1 matching 10 bases. V trimming: 4 bases; J trimming: 11 bases; junction bases outside the gene matches: 5. Germline V gene sequence: CDR1 MNHEY, CDR2 SVGAGI. The CDR3 is 14 amino acids. The chain's CDR3 is CASSFGQGVTPLHF. The DNA of the CDR3 is TGTGCCAGCAGTTTTGGACAGGGGGTGACACCCCTCCACTTT.

The chain uses TRBV3-1 (or the pseudogene TRBV3-2) and TRBJ2-2; D is unresolved. Germline V gene data show CDR1 as LGHDT and CDR2 as YNNKEL (reference sequence). The V end lost 3 bases, the J end lost 4 bases, and 12 bases lay between the germline ends. This CDR3 has 15 amino acids. The CDR3 sequence is CASSHKTAATGELFF. The CDR3 DNA sequence: TGTGCCAGCAGCCATAAAACGGCCGCCACCGGGGAGCTGTTTTTT.

The chain combines TRBV10-1 with TRBJ2-7; D is ambiguous. The CDR3 is 15 amino acids. Between the trimmed V and J ends, which lost 3 bases and 2 bases, there was a span of 14 bases. In germline, CDR1 is WNHNN, CDR2 SYGVQD (reference sequence). As DNA, the CDR3 is TGCGCCAGCAGTGACCCCCTCGGCGGTACCTACGAGCAGTACTTC. The encoded protein is CASSDPLGGTYEQYF.

In this sample, this clone turned up once. The chain uses TRBV5-6 and TRBJ1-3, with D perhaps TRBD1 (6 bases). In germline, CDR1 is SGHDT, CDR2 YYEEEE. CDR3 size: 13 residues. Deletions cut 5 bases from V and 7 bases from J, with 13 bases between. CDR3 amino acids: CASSPYRVNTIYF. DNA for the CDR3: TGTGCCAGCAGTCCTTACAGGGTGAACACCATATATTTT.

The rearrangement uses TRBV9 and TRBJ2-2; D not resolved. This CDR3 is built from 16 residues. Trimming removed 2 bases at V and 0 bases at J, with 11 bases between. Germline V gene sequence: CDR1 SGDLS, CDR2 YYNGEE. The CDR3 loop reads CASSVVGNANTGELFF. DNA of the CDR3: TGTGCCAGCAGCGTCGTGGGGAACGCGAACACCGGGGAGCTGTTTTTT. Supplemented by reference TRBV9 and TRBJ2-2, the full variable domain reads DSGVTQTPKHLITATGQRVTLRCSPRSGDLSVYWYQQSLDQGLQFLIQYYNGEERAKGNILERFSAQQFPDLHSELNLSSLELGDSALYFCASSVVGNANTGELFFGEGSRLTVL.

This clone has a handful of counts. This chain uses TRBV5-1 with TRBJ2-5; 8 bases are shared with TRBD1. Trimming at V came to 4 bases and at J to 2 bases, leaving 1 base not matched to a gene. This CDR3 has 13 residues. Germline V gene data show CDR1 as SGHRS and CDR2 as YFSETQ. CDR3 sequence reads: CASSGDRQETQYF. As DNA, the CDR3 is TGCGCCAGCAGCGGGGACAGGCAAGAGACCCAGTACTTC.

The V gene is TRBV30, the J gene TRBJ1-3, with 7 positions matching TRBD1. This CDR3 region has 13 residues. V trimming: 1 base; J trimming: 7 bases; junction bases outside the gene matches: 4. Germline V gene sequence: CDR1 GTSNPN, CDR2 SVGIG (reference sequence). The DNA of the CDR3 is TGTGCCTGGAGTGCATCCAGGGGGAACACCATATATTTT. Its translation is CAWSASRGNTIYF. Drawing the rest from reference TRBV30 and TRBJ1-3, the complete variable domain is SQTIHQWPATLVQPVGSPLSLECTVEGTSNPNLYWYRQAAGRGLQLLFYSVGIGQISSEVPQNLSASRPQDRQFILSSKKLLLSDSGFYLCAWSASRGNTIYFGEGSWLTVV.

This chain connects TRBV29-1 to TRBJ2-5, with TRBD2 matching over 9 bases. This CDR3 comprises 15 residues. J was trimmed by 1 base and V by 1 base; bases with no gene match: 4. Germline loops: CDR1 SQVTM, CDR2 ANQGSEA. In DNA form, the CDR3 reads TGCAGCGTTGAAGTGCTAGCGGGGCTCCAAGAGACCCAGTACTTC. This sequence encodes CSVEVLAGLQETQYF.

This chain connects TRBV2 to TRBJ1-1; 7 bases align to TRBD1. The CDR3 loop spans 13 amino acids. With 6 bases clipped from V and 1 base from J, the junction kept 2 bases outside the gene matches. CDR1 and CDR2 from the germline V gene are SNHLY and FYNNEI. This CDR3 reads CASSGQENTEAFF. The CDR3 DNA reads TGTGCCAGCAGCGGACAGGAGAACACTGAAGCTTTCTTT.

The V gene is TRBV25-1, the J gene TRBJ1-1; D ambiguous. The CDR3 spans 17 residues. The germline V and J ends were trimmed by 8 bases and 3 bases, with 25 bases remaining between them. CDR1 is MGHDK and CDR2 is SYGVNS in the germline V gene. The CDR3 region has the DNA TGTGCCAGCTACCCTTGGGAAGGTACGGTTCGGGACACTGAAGCTTTCTTT. Residues: CASYPWEGTVRDTEAFF.

The genes are TRBV10-3 and TRBJ1-5; no reliable D call. This CDR3 is 13 amino acids long. The V end was cut by 11 bases, the J end by 7 bases, with 18 bases between. Germline V gene lookup returns CDR1 ENHRY and CDR2 SYGVKD. The CDR3 bases are TGTGCCGCCGCAGCGACTGGCTACCAGCCCCAGCATTTT. It codes for CAAAATGYQPQHF.

The chain has TRBV11-2 and TRBJ2-2; TRBD2 matches at 14 bases. Germline-derived CDR1 and CDR2 are SGHAT and FQNNGV. With 5 bases clipped from V and 5 bases from J, the junction kept 7 bases outside the gene matches. This CDR3 is 17 amino acids long. CDR3 amino acids: CASSTGTSGGRTGELFF. CDR3 coding DNA: TGTGCCAGCAGCACCGGGACTAGCGGGGGAAGAACCGGGGAGCTGTTTTTT.

J is TRBJ2-1 and V is TRBV9; 7 bases match TRBD1. This CDR3 is 15 amino acids long. Germline assignment: CDR1 SGDLS and CDR2 YYNGEE. V dropped 4 bases and J dropped 6; count of bases not matched to a gene: 10. Here the CDR3 DNA reads TGTGCCAGCAGCTCTGAACCTACAGGGGTCAATGAGCAGTTCTTC. As protein: CASSSEPTGVNEQFF.